The 22 T cell receptor beta chains below all came from one sample that was sequenced in a study of control samples from healthy donors and cancer patients. Assay used: immunoSEQ multiplex PCR; TCRdb lists only in-frame clones, some missing. The sample has around 99,000 clones, 90% seen once; the top ten hold 4.4%. Sequencing was done on a sample of blood. The receptors shown here come from a human donor in good health. The donor label of this sample is uncertain.

This chain connects TRBV10-3 to TRBJ1-3; possibly TRBD1 for D (6 bases). Germline CDR1 and CDR2: ENHRY and SYGVKD. V was pared by 0 bases and J by 0 bases, with 12 bases between. The CDR3 is 17 amino acids. The CDR3 DNA is TGTGCCATCAGTGAGTCGCAGGGGATACTCTCTGGAAACACCATATATTTT. Its translation: CAISESQGILSGNTIYF.

The chain combines TRBV27 with TRBJ2-1, with TRBD1 matching 7 bases. J gave up 5 bases and V 5 bases, and 18 bases lay outside the gene matches. The length of the CDR3 is 18 residues. The germline CDR1 and CDR2 sequences are MNHEY and SMNVEV (reference sequence). In DNA form, the CDR3 reads TGTGCCAGCAGTACAACTAAGATAACAGGGGAACTCCACAATGAGCAGTTCTTC. This translates into CASSTTKITGELHNEQFF.

J is TRBJ1-4 and V is TRBV3-1 (or the pseudogene TRBV3-2), with D unresolved. From germline, CDR1 is LGHDT and CDR2 YNNKEL (reference sequence). This CDR3 has 12 amino acids. Trimming removed 8 bases from V and 4 bases from J, with 8 bases in between. The CDR3 nucleotides are TGTGCCAGCGGACGAATTAATGAAAAACTGTTTTTT. As protein: CASGRINEKLFF.

This chain connects TRBV2 to TRBJ1-5; D not resolved. CDR1 is SNHLY, CDR2 FYNNEI, per germline. CDR3 length: 15 residues. Between the trimmed V and J ends, which lost 9 bases and 2 bases, there was a span of 17 bases. CDR3 in DNA: TGTGCCAGTCCTGAGGCGTGGGTTGGCAATCAGCCCCAGCATTTT. This translates into CASPEAWVGNQPQHF.

The chain joins TRBV7-9 to TRBJ2-7, with D tentatively TRBD1 or TRBD2 (5 bases each). Germline CDR1 reads SEHNR; CDR2 reads FQNEAQ (reference sequence). The CDR3 loop spans 15 amino acids. V was pared by 4 bases and J by 3 bases, with 16 bases between. CDR3 DNA sequence: TGTGCCAGCAGCTCCATTGGCAGGGAGTACTACGAGCAGTACTTC. Translating it yields CASSSIGREYYEQYF. The full variable domain, completed using reference TRBV7-9 and TRBJ2-7, is DTGVSQNPRHKITKRGQNVTFRCDPISEHNRLYWYRQTLGQGPEFLTYFQNEAQLEKSRLLSDRFSAERPKGSFSTLEIQRTEQGDSAMYLCASSSIGREYYEQYFGPGTRLTVT.

J is TRBJ2-2 and V is TRBV5-1; either TRBD1 or TRBD2 may supply D (5 bases each). There are 12 residues in the CDR3. CDR1 is SGHRS, CDR2 YFSETQ, per germline. V lost 5 bases, J lost 5 bases, and 7 bases lay in between. The CDR3 DNA is TGCGCCAGCAGTTGGGGGACCGGGGAGCTGTTTTTT. This codes for CASSWGTGELFF.

The chain has TRBV11-2 and TRBJ1-1, with 9 positions matching TRBD1. CDR3 length equals 14 residues. Germline loops: CDR1 SGHAT, CDR2 FQNNGV. V shed 5 bases and J 7 bases; nucleotides not matched to a gene: 8. The DNA of the CDR3 is TGTGCCAGCAGCCCCGAGGGGACAGGGTATGAAGCTTTCTTT. It encodes CASSPEGTGYEAFF.

CDR3 coding DNA: TGTGCCAGCAGTTTTGGACAGGCCGATCAGCCCCAGCATTTT. This encodes CASSFGQADQPQHF. The V gene is TRBV2, the J gene TRBJ1-5; the match to TRBD1 covers 7 bases. V gave up 5 bases and J gave up 5 bases; unmatched junction bases: 6. This CDR3 is built from 14 residues. CDR1 and CDR2 (germline): SNHLY, FYNNEI.

The chain uses TRBV6-5 and TRBJ2-7; 11 bases agree with TRBD1. With V trimmed by 10 bases and J by 2 bases, 4 bases remained unmatched. The CDR3 contains 13 residues. Germline-derived CDR1 and CDR2 are MNHEY and SVGAGI. The CDR3 coding sequence is TGTGCCATCGGGACAGGGGGTCCCTACGAGCAGTACTTC. Its protein product is CAIGTGGPYEQYF.

Details on this clone: This CDR3 is also generated by other DNA sequences in the sample. The chain couples TRBV25-1 to TRBJ1-1, with unresolved D. Germline V lookup: CDR1 MGHDK, CDR2 SYGVNS. V lost 3 bases, J lost 1 base, and 6 bases lay in between. This CDR3 is built from 13 residues. The CDR3 DNA follows: TGTGCCAGCAGTGAGAAGGAGAACACTGAAGCTTTCTTT. It specifies CASSEKENTEAFF.

The rearrangement links TRBV5-1 to TRBJ2-1, with 9 positions matching TRBD2. CDR3 size: 15 residues. In germline, CDR1 is SGHRS, CDR2 YFSETQ. V was clipped by 5 bases and J by 2 bases; unmatched bases: 5. CDR3 sequence reads: CASSIVAGAYNEQFF. For the CDR3, the DNA is TGCGCCAGCAGTATTGTAGCGGGGGCCTACAATGAGCAGTTCTTC.

The DNA for the CDR3 is TGTGCCAGCAGTTTAGCAAGGAATGGCTACACCTTC. As protein: CASSLARNGYTF. This sequence joins TRBV12-3 or TRBV12-4 and TRBJ1-2; D unresolved. The CDR3 is 12 amino acids. V lost 0 bases, J lost 6 bases, and 5 bases lay in between.

V and J are TRBV28 and TRBJ1-2; perhaps TRBD1 as D (6 bases). Germline V gene data show CDR1 as MDHEN and CDR2 as SYDVKM. V was pared by 7 bases and J by 1 base, with 13 bases between. The CDR3 extends over 14 amino acids. The DNA of the CDR3 is TGTGCCAGCACCACGACAGGACGTAACTATGGCTACACCTTC. Residues: CASTTTGRNYGYTF.

V usage is TRBV3-1 (or the pseudogene TRBV3-2) and J usage is TRBJ2-6; D uncertain. V lost 1 base, J lost 0 bases, and 7 bases lay in between. The CDR3 is 16 residues long. Germline V CDR1 and CDR2: LGHDT, YNNKEL (reference sequence). The chain's CDR3 is CASSQVPLSGANVLTF. DNA for the CDR3: TGTGCCAGCAGCCAAGTTCCCCTCTCTGGGGCCAACGTCCTGACTTTC.

V is TRBV12-3 or TRBV12-4 and J is TRBJ1-2; D unclear. CDR3 length equals 12 residues. With 6 bases removed from V and 7 bases from J, the gap between germline ends came to 12 bases. CDR3 sequence (DNA): TGTGCCAGCAGCTACAAGGGCAGTGGCTACACCTTC. This sequence encodes CASSYKGSGYTF.

The CDR3 DNA is TGTGCCAGTACCCCCGGTCGGGGGGCCCACTATGGCTACACCTTC. Residues: CASTPGRGAHYGYTF. The V gene is TRBV19, the J gene TRBJ1-2, with D maybe TRBD1 (6 bases). Germline assignment: CDR1 LNHDA and CDR2 SQIVND (reference sequence). The CDR3 has 15 amino acids. With 7 bases removed from V and 3 bases from J, the gap between germline ends came to 18 bases.

This sequence joins TRBV6-2 or TRBV6-3 and TRBJ2-2; TRBD1 is a possible D gene (5 bases). Trimming removed 2 bases from V and 4 bases from J, with 14 bases in between. CDR1 MNHEY and CDR2 SVGEGT come from the germline V gene. The CDR3 loop spans 16 amino acids. The CDR3 DNA follows: TGTGCCAGCAGTTACAGGGGTGGGTTAGGCACCGGGGAGCTGTTTTTT. The encoded protein is CASSYRGGLGTGELFF.

This clone was recorded once. The V call is TRBV12-5, the J call TRBJ2-2; the D is unclear. Trimming took off 0 bases at V and 6 bases at J, with 11 bases between the two ends. The V gene's germline CDR1 is LGHNT and CDR2 FRNRAP. This CDR3 comprises 15 residues. The CDR3 nucleotides are TGTGCTAGTGGTTTGGTACAGAGTTCCGCCGGGGAGCTGTTTTTT. It codes for CASGLVQSSAGELFF. Using reference TRBV12-5 and TRBJ2-2 for the parts outside the CDR3, the full variable domain is DARVTQTPRHKVTEMGQEVTMRCQPILGHNTVFWYRQTMMQGLELLAYFRNRAPLDDSGMPKDRFSAEMPDATLATLKIQPSEPRDSAVYFCASGLVQSSAGELFFGEGSRLTVL.

The chain joins TRBV6-1 to TRBJ1-1; 8 nucleotides line up with TRBD1. V lost 2 bases and J lost 6; bases outside the gene matches: 5. CDR1 is MNHNS, CDR2 SASEGT, per germline. The CDR3 length is 14 residues. In DNA form, the CDR3 reads TGTGCCAGCAGTGAACTCAGGGGGCAAGCTGAAGCTTTCTTT. Amino acids: CASSELRGQAEAFF.

V and J are TRBV29-1 and TRBJ1-2; D is uncertain. The V end was cut by 3 bases, the J end by 7 bases, with 6 bases between. From germline, CDR1 is SQVTM and CDR2 ANQGSEA. This CDR3 comprises 10 residues. CDR3 sequence (DNA): TGCAGCGTTGATCGGTTTGGCTACACCTTC. The encoded protein is CSVDRFGYTF.

The gene calls are TRBV12-3 or TRBV12-4 and TRBJ1-3; D might be TRBD1 (5 bases). This CDR3 region has 13 residues. The V end lost 4 bases, the J end lost 4 bases, and 8 bases lay between the germline ends. The CDR3 DNA sequence: TGTGCCAGCAGTTGGGGGAACGGAAACACCATATATTTT. Its translation: CASSWGNGNTIYF.

The chain couples TRBV14 to TRBJ1-1, with D unresolved. V shed 4 bases and J shed 5 bases, with 11 bases lying between them. The CDR3 runs to 13 residues. Germline V gene lookup returns CDR1 SGHDN and CDR2 FVKESK. The CDR3 DNA reads TGTGCCAGCAGCCGCAACCTAGAGACTGAAGCTTTCTTT. Translation gives CASSRNLETEAFF. Filled out from reference TRBV14 and TRBJ1-1, the complete variable domain reads EAGVTQFPSHSVIEKGQTVTLRCDPISGHDNLYWYRRVMGKEIKFLLHFVKESKQDESGMPNNRFLAERTGGTYSTLKVQPAELEDSGVYFCASSRNLETEAFFGQGTRLTVV.